This T cell receptor (beta chain) was identified in a study of preoperative IRX-2 immunotherapy in early breast cancer. Treatment indicated: preoperative locoregional IRX-2 cytokine immunotherapy. Preoperative locoregional IRX-2 cytokine immunotherapy was tested in the phase Ib source study. V dropped 6 bases and J dropped 2 bases, with 13 bases sitting between them. The CDR3 is made up of 14 amino acids. Assay: immunoSEQ multiplex PCR; the TCRdb copy retains only in-frame clones and omits some. There are about 98,000 clones in the sample; around 86% occur only once, and under 2.5% lies in the top ten.

The chain has TRBV23-1 and TRBJ1-2, with D hard to call. TRBV23-1 is placed among ORFs of uncertain function. This sequence originates from a human donor with breast cancer. This specimen was tumor tissue, taken after IRX-2 immunotherapy. CDR3 bases: TGCGCCAGCAGAGGAGGGTGGAGGAACTATGGCTACACCTTC. This codes for CASRGGWRNYGYTF.